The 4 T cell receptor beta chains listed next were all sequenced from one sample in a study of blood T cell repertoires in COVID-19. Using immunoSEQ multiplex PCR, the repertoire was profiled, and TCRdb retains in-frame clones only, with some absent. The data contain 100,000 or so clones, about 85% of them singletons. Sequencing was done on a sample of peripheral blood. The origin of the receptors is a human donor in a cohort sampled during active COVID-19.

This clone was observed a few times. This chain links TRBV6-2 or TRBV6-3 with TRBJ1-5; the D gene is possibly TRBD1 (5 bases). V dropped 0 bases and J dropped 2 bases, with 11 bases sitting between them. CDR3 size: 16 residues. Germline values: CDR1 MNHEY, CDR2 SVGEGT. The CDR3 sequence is CASSYSMGGGNQPQHF. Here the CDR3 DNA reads TGTGCCAGCAGTTACTCGATGGGGGGAGGCAATCAGCCCCAGCATTTT.

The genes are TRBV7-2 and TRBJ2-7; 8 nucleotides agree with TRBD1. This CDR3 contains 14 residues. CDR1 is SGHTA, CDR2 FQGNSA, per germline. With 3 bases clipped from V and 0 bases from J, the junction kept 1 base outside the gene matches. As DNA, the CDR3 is TGTGCCAGCAGCTTTGGACAGGGCTCCTACGAGCAGTACTTC. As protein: CASSFGQGSYEQYF. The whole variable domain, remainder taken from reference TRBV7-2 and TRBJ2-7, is GAGVSQSPSNKVTEKGKDVELRCDPISGHTALYWYRQSLGQGLEFLIYFQGNSAPDKSGLPSDRFSAERTGGSVSTLTIQRTQQEDSAVYLCASSFGQGSYEQYFGPGTRLTVT.

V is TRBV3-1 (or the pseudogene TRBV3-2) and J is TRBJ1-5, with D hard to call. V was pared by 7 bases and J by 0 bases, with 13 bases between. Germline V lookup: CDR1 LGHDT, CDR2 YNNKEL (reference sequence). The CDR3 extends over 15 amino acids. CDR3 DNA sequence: TGTGCCAGCAAGAGGGCGGGCAATAGCAATCAGCCCCAGCATTTT. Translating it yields CASKRAGNSNQPQHF.

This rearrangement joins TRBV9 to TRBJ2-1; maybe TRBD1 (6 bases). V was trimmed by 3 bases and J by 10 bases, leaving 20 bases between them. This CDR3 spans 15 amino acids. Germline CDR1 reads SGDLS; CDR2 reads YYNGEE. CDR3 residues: CASSAGAPQRGEQFF. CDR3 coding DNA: TGTGCCAGCAGCGCAGGGGCTCCCCAGAGGGGGGAGCAGTTCTTC.